A selection of T cell receptor beta chains follows, all from one sample in a study of T cells in Graves' hyperthyroidism and ophthalmopathy. TCRdb fed the multiplex PCR reads into MiXCR, producing one record per CDR3 protein. The table lists around 340,000 distinct CDR3 sequences, 15% to 20% of them singletons, with around 15% in the top ten. The sample consisted of blood. The receptors come from a woman aged 40 to 49 with Graves' ophthalmopathy. The CDR3 runs from the conserved cysteine through the conserved F or W. The order of the fields is D gene, clone size, J gene, V gene, CDR3 protein, CDR3 DNA. D genes are given only for firm matches. Clone size is given for some rows only: seen once, a few or many times, or a class if the clone is expanded.

D gene: TRBD2
clone size: many
J gene: TRBJ2-5
V gene: TRBV27
CDR3 protein: CASSLRLGGETQYF
CDR3 DNA: TGTGCCAGCAGTTTAAGGCTGGGGGGGGAGACCCAGTACTTC

D gene: NA
clone size: many
J gene: TRBJ2-5
V gene: TRBV28
CDR3 protein: CASSPQVEETQYF
CDR3 DNA: TGTGCCAGCAGTCCTCAGGTAGAAGAGACCCAGTACTTC

D gene: TRBD2
clone size: NA
J gene: TRBJ2-7
V gene: TRBV5-1
CDR3 protein: CASSRGLALYEQYF
CDR3 DNA: TGCGCCAGCAGCCGGGGACTAGCGTTGTACGAGCAGTACTTC

D gene: NA
clone size: many
J gene: TRBJ2-4
V gene: TRBV20-1
CDR3 protein: CSASSHIAKNIQYF
CDR3 DNA: TGCAGTGCTAGTTCCCATATAGCCAAAAACATTCAGTACTTC

D gene: NA
clone size: many
J gene: TRBJ1-5
V gene: TRBV28
CDR3 protein: CASSLIPNNQPQHF
CDR3 DNA: TGTGCCAGCAGTTTGATTCCGAACAATCAGCCCCAGCATTTT

D gene: NA
clone size: many
J gene: TRBJ2-7
V gene: TRBV12-3/TRBV12-4
CDR3 protein: CASSLRVGSPSPHEQYF
CDR3 DNA: TGTGCCAGCAGCCTCAGGGTGGGGAGCCCCTCCCCCCACGAGCAGTACTTC

D gene: TRBD1
clone size: few
J gene: TRBJ2-5
V gene: TRBV15
CDR3 protein: CATSRTGYQETQYF
CDR3 DNA: TGTGCCACCAGCAGGACAGGGTATCAAGAGACCCAGTACTTC

D gene: TRBD2
clone size: many
J gene: TRBJ2-7
V gene: TRBV7-3
CDR3 protein: CASSPYGGDYEQYF
CDR3 DNA: TGTGCCAGCAGCCCCTATGGGGGGGACTACGAGCAGTACTTC

D gene: NA
clone size: many
J gene: TRBJ2-2
V gene: TRBV20-1
CDR3 protein: CSASGGHLNTGELFF
CDR3 DNA: TGCAGTGCTAGTGGCGGGCACCTGAACACCGGGGAGCTGTTTTTT

D gene: NA
clone size: medium-sized
J gene: TRBJ2-5
V gene: TRBV12-3/TRBV12-4
CDR3 protein: CASSLTGSGETQYF
CDR3 DNA: TGTGCCAGCAGTCTAACAGGGTCGGGAGAGACCCAGTACTTC

D gene: NA
clone size: many
J gene: TRBJ1-1
V gene: TRBV6-2/TRBV6-3
CDR3 protein: CASSRALSKLPMNTEAFF
CDR3 DNA: TGTGCCAGCAGCCGAGCTTTGTCAAAACTCCCAATGAACACTGAAGCTTTCTTT

D gene: NA
clone size: NA
J gene: TRBJ2-7
V gene: TRBV19
CDR3 protein: CASRDVGRKNEQSF
CDR3 DNA: TGTGCCAGTAGGGACGTCGGGAGAAAGAACGAGCAGTCCTTC

D gene: NA
clone size: many
J gene: TRBJ1-1
V gene: TRBV30
CDR3 protein: CAWSTRTKNLRNTEAFF
CDR3 DNA: TGTGCCTGGAGTACCCGGACAAAAAACTTGCGGAACACTGAAGCTTTCTTT

D gene: TRBD2
clone size: few
J gene: TRBJ2-3
V gene: TRBV11-2
CDR3 protein: CASSRRRTSGRADTQYF
CDR3 DNA: TGTGCCAGCAGCCGACGGCGAACTAGCGGGAGGGCGGATACGCAGTATTTT

D gene: NA
clone size: many
J gene: TRBJ1-1
V gene: TRBV30
CDR3 protein: CAGRASPTAPEAFF
CDR3 DNA: TGTGCGGGCCGGGCCAGCCCCACCGCGCCTGAAGCTTTCTTT

D gene: NA
clone size: many
J gene: TRBJ2-7
V gene: TRBV10-3
CDR3 protein: CAISEEVAYYEQYF
CDR3 DNA: TGTGCCATCAGTGAGGAGGTGGCTTACTACGAGCAGTACTTC

D gene: TRBD1
clone size: many
J gene: TRBJ1-1
V gene: TRBV11-2
CDR3 protein: CASSPAPGTGIMNTEAFF
CDR3 DNA: TGTGCCAGCAGCCCCGCCCCCGGGACAGGGATTATGAACACTGAAGCTTTCTTT

D gene: TRBD2
clone size: many
J gene: TRBJ2-1
V gene: TRBV28
CDR3 protein: CASSSGTLAGFYNEQFF
CDR3 DNA: TGTGCCAGCAGTTCCGGTACACTAGCGGGATTCTACAATGAGCAGTTCTTC

D gene: NA
clone size: many
J gene: TRBJ2-7
V gene: TRBV6-1
CDR3 protein: CASSVLRDKPYEQYF
CDR3 DNA: TGTGCCAGCAGTGTATTGCGGGATAAGCCCTACGAGCAGTACTTC

D gene: NA
clone size: many
J gene: TRBJ2-2
V gene: TRBV24-1
CDR3 protein: CATSDSGEKNTGELFF
CDR3 DNA: TGTGCCACCAGTGATTCGGGAGAGAAGAACACCGGGGAGCTGTTTTTT

D gene: NA
clone size: many
J gene: TRBJ2-5
V gene: TRBV2
CDR3 protein: CASSGGPLRKTQYF
CDR3 DNA: TGTGCCAGCAGTGGAGGGCCGTTGCGAAAGACCCAGTACTTC

D gene: TRBD2
clone size: many
J gene: TRBJ2-5
V gene: TRBV29-1
CDR3 protein: CSVQPPSGNQETQYF
CDR3 DNA: TGCAGCGTTCAACCCCCTAGCGGAAACCAAGAGACCCAGTACTTC

D gene: TRBD2
clone size: many
J gene: TRBJ2-7
V gene: TRBV5-6
CDR3 protein: CASSAGADYEQYF
CDR3 DNA: TGTGCCAGCAGTGCGGGAGCGGACTACGAGCAGTACTTC

D gene: NA
clone size: many
J gene: TRBJ2-5
V gene: TRBV7-6
CDR3 protein: CASSLTGAEGTQYF
CDR3 DNA: TGTGCCAGCAGCTTAACCGGGGCCGAGGGGACCCAGTACTTC

D gene: TRBD1
clone size: few
J gene: TRBJ1-5
V gene: TRBV6-2/TRBV6-3
CDR3 protein: CASSRAQGAHNQPQHF
CDR3 DNA: TGTGCCAGCAGTAGAGCACAGGGGGCGCATAATCAGCCCCAGCATTTT

D gene: NA
clone size: many
J gene: TRBJ2-7
V gene: TRBV7-9
CDR3 protein: CASREVGGADEQYF
CDR3 DNA: TGTGCCAGCAGGGAAGTCGGCGGGGCTGACGAGCAGTACTTC

D gene: TRBD2
clone size: NA
J gene: TRBJ2-7
V gene: TRBV13
CDR3 protein: CASSLGLRTSGGAEQYF
CDR3 DNA: TGTGCCAGCAGCTTAGGCTTAAGGACTAGCGGAGGAGCGGAGCAGTACTTC

D gene: NA
clone size: many
J gene: TRBJ2-1
V gene: TRBV6-5
CDR3 protein: CASTWGSHREEFF
CDR3 DNA: TGTGCCAGCACTTGGGGCTCTCACAGGGAGGAGTTCTTC

D gene: TRBD1
clone size: many
J gene: TRBJ1-5
V gene: TRBV28
CDR3 protein: CASYGQDAYNGPQHF
CDR3 DNA: TGTGCCAGCTACGGACAGGACGCTTACAATGGACCCCAGCATTTT

D gene: TRBD1
clone size: many
J gene: TRBJ1-6
V gene: TRBV5-1
CDR3 protein: CASRTGQGWVNSPLHF
CDR3 DNA: TGCGCCAGCAGGACCGGACAGGGTTGGGTTAATTCACCCCTCCACTTT

D gene: NA
clone size: many
J gene: TRBJ2-6
V gene: TRBV24-1
CDR3 protein: CATSGIGAGANVLTF
CDR3 DNA: TGTGCCACCTCCGGTATAGGCGCTGGGGCCAACGTCCTGACTTTC

D gene: TRBD1
clone size: many
J gene: TRBJ1-2
V gene: TRBV6-5
CDR3 protein: CASSYSFGTGGGNGYTF
CDR3 DNA: TGTGCCAGCAGTTACTCGTTTGGGACAGGGGGCGGGAATGGCTACACCTTC

D gene: NA
clone size: NA
J gene: TRBJ1-5
V gene: TRBV24-1
CDR3 protein: CATSDPGRGLGDNAQHF
CDR3 DNA: TGTGCCACCAGTGACCCGGGACGGGGGTTGGGGGATAACGCCCAGCATTTT

D gene: TRBD1
clone size: many
J gene: TRBJ1-1
V gene: TRBV2
CDR3 protein: CAIPGQLNTEAFF
CDR3 DNA: TGTGCCATCCCGGGACAGCTGAACACTGAAGCTTTCTTT

D gene: NA
clone size: many
J gene: TRBJ2-7
V gene: TRBV7-6
CDR3 protein: CASSLVPPQAGRPSYEQYF
CDR3 DNA: TGTGCCAGCAGCTTAGTTCCCCCTCAGGCGGGGAGGCCCTCCTACGAGCAGTACTTC

D gene: NA
clone size: NA
J gene: TRBJ2-7
V gene: TRBV29-1
CDR3 protein: CSVEVGTSTYEQYF
CDR3 DNA: TGCAGCGTTGAGGTCGGGACCTCTACCTACGAGCAGTACTTC

D gene: NA
clone size: many
J gene: TRBJ1-5
V gene: TRBV19
CDR3 protein: CASSIKREDQPQHF
CDR3 DNA: TGTGCCAGTAGTATTAAGAGGGAGGACCAGCCCCAGCATTTT

D gene: NA
clone size: many
J gene: TRBJ2-5
V gene: TRBV15
CDR3 protein: CATSRDYGGSGTQYF
CDR3 DNA: TGTGCCACCAGCAGAGATTACGGGGGTAGCGGGACCCAGTACTTC

D gene: NA
clone size: many
J gene: TRBJ1-1
V gene: TRBV27
CDR3 protein: CASSLMAENTEAFF
CDR3 DNA: TGTGCCAGCAGTTTAATGGCAGAGAACACTGAAGCTTTCTTT

D gene: NA
clone size: many
J gene: TRBJ1-4
V gene: TRBV27
CDR3 protein: CASSNRGTGPIASEKLFF
CDR3 DNA: TGTGCCAGCAGTAATCGGGGGACCGGCCCAATAGCGAGTGAAAAACTGTTTTTT

D gene: TRBD1
clone size: many
J gene: TRBJ2-5
V gene: TRBV6-1
CDR3 protein: CASSHPGQAQETQYF
CDR3 DNA: TGTGCCAGCAGCCACCCGGGACAGGCACAAGAGACCCAGTACTTC

D gene: NA
clone size: few
J gene: TRBJ2-7
V gene: TRBV6-1
CDR3 protein: CASSRTQGYEQYF
CDR3 DNA: TGTGCCAGCAGTAGGACACAGGGCTACGAGCAGTACTTC

D gene: NA
clone size: many
J gene: TRBJ1-1
V gene: TRBV28
CDR3 protein: CASSRNLNTEALF
CDR3 DNA: TGTGCCAGCAGTCGTAACTTGAACACTGAAGCTCTCTTT

D gene: TRBD2
clone size: many
J gene: TRBJ2-2
V gene: TRBV20-1
CDR3 protein: CSATRTSVTLGPGELFF
CDR3 DNA: TGCAGTGCCACAAGGACTAGCGTCACCTTGGGACCCGGGGAGCTGTTTTTT

D gene: NA
clone size: many
J gene: TRBJ1-2
V gene: TRBV28
CDR3 protein: CASSWVGGRTF
CDR3 DNA: TGTGCCAGCAGTTGGGTCGGGGGTCGCACCTTC

D gene: NA
clone size: few
J gene: TRBJ1-2
V gene: TRBV9
CDR3 protein: CASSHDSNYGYTF
CDR3 DNA: TGTGCCAGCAGCCATGATTCTAACTATGGCTACACCTTC

D gene: NA
clone size: many
J gene: TRBJ2-7
V gene: TRBV5-1
CDR3 protein: CASSKAGGNYEQYF
CDR3 DNA: TGCGCCAGCAGCAAAGCAGGAGGGAACTACGAGCAGTACTTC

D gene: TRBD1
clone size: many
J gene: TRBJ1-2
V gene: TRBV28
CDR3 protein: CASSSPGQGGYGYTF
CDR3 DNA: TGTGCCAGCAGTTCCCCGGGACAGGGTGGCTATGGCTACACCTTC

D gene: NA
clone size: many
J gene: TRBJ2-3
V gene: TRBV6-1
CDR3 protein: CASSVRSTGGDTQYF
CDR3 DNA: TGTGCCAGCAGTGTACGGTCCACCGGGGGTGATACGCAGTATTTT

D gene: NA
clone size: many
J gene: TRBJ1-2
V gene: TRBV7-2
CDR3 protein: CASSRGGPGYGYTF
CDR3 DNA: TGTGCCAGCAGCCGCGGGGGGCCTGGCTATGGCTACACCTTC

D gene: NA
clone size: many
J gene: TRBJ1-2
V gene: TRBV7-2
CDR3 protein: CASSLAPSGLSGYTF
CDR3 DNA: TGTGCCAGCAGCTTAGCGCCCTCAGGATTGAGTGGCTACACCTTC

D gene: NA
clone size: many
J gene: TRBJ1-1
V gene: TRBV6-5
CDR3 protein: CASTADRMNTEAFF
CDR3 DNA: TGTGCCAGCACCGCCGACAGAATGAACACTGAAGCTTTCTTT

D gene: NA
clone size: many
J gene: TRBJ2-7
V gene: TRBV4-1
CDR3 protein: CASSQAKVTAYEQYF
CDR3 DNA: TGCGCCAGCAGCCAAGCGAAGGTGACCGCATACGAGCAGTACTTC

D gene: NA
clone size: many
J gene: TRBJ1-2
V gene: TRBV27
CDR3 protein: CASSLTLGADDGYTF
CDR3 DNA: TGTGCCAGCAGTTTAACGCTTGGGGCAGACGATGGCTACACCTTC

D gene: NA
clone size: NA
J gene: TRBJ2-7
V gene: TRBV6-5
CDR3 protein: CASSLEGRSDYPYEQYF
CDR3 DNA: TGTGCCAGCAGCTTAGAGGGCCGATCGGACTACCCCTACGAGCAGTACTTC

D gene: NA
clone size: many
J gene: TRBJ2-2
V gene: TRBV7-6
CDR3 protein: CASSLRGSGTLNTGELFF
CDR3 DNA: TGTGCCAGCAGCTTAAGGGGCTCCGGGACACTAAACACCGGGGAGCTGTTTTTT

D gene: TRBD1
clone size: NA
J gene: TRBJ1-1
V gene: TRBV20-1
CDR3 protein: CSARATGTSEAFF
CDR3 DNA: TGCAGTGCTAGAGCGACAGGGACGTCAGAAGCTTTCTTT

D gene: TRBD1
clone size: NA
J gene: TRBJ2-2
V gene: TRBV2
CDR3 protein: CASRAGTGITGELFF
CDR3 DNA: TGTGCCAGCAGGGCCGGGACAGGGATTACCGGGGAGCTGTTTTTT

D gene: NA
clone size: many
J gene: TRBJ2-2
V gene: TRBV6-2/TRBV6-3
CDR3 protein: CASSRIRVNTGELFF
CDR3 DNA: TGTGCCAGCAGTCGTATCAGGGTAAACACCGGGGAGCTGTTTTTT